This is a list of T cell receptor beta chains from one sample in a study of shared clonotypes between healthy human individuals. Assay used: immunoSEQ multiplex PCR; TCRdb lists only in-frame clones, some missing. The sample lists about half a million clones, 65% to 85% seen once, with roughly 13% in the top ten. Sequenced: PBMCs. These receptors all stem from a woman between 35 and 50 years old in good health. Some clones in this sample may be carry-over from other donors' samples. Both conserved end residues are trimmed from each CDR3. The order of the fields is V gene, CDR3 protein.

v_gene: TRBV7-9
CDR3aa: ASSLAATPRSYNEQF

v_gene: TRBV30
CDR3aa: AWDPSGRSTDTQY

v_gene: TRBV4-2
CDR3aa: ASSQDGRTDYTQY

v_gene: TRBV2
CDR3aa: ASSVAGGGTEAF

v_gene: TRBV28
CDR3aa: ASSQNEKLF

v_gene: TRBV28
CDR3aa: ASNALGGGSSYEQY

v_gene: TRBV25-1
CDR3aa: ASSPAGKGAGELF

v_gene: TRBV7-9
CDR3aa: ASSLLVNEQF

v_gene: TRBV4-3
CDR3aa: ASSQDWREGHNEQF

v_gene: TRBV11-2
CDR3aa: ASSNRDNYEQY

v_gene: TRBV5-1
CDR3aa: ASSLDVDEKLF

v_gene: TRBV13
CDR3aa: ASSLGEGLGTEAF

v_gene: TRBV2
CDR3aa: ASTSDRFTGELF

v_gene: TRBV2
CDR3aa: ASSTSGHEQY

v_gene: TRBV11-2
CDR3aa: ASSPGTPMGQF

v_gene: TRBV7-9
CDR3aa: ASSVGVSYNEQF

v_gene: TRBV13
CDR3aa: ASSLSSDEQY

v_gene: TRBV2
CDR3aa: ASTIQETQY

v_gene: TRBV9
CDR3aa: ASSSPTYTGTGGTDTQY

v_gene: TRBV7-9
CDR3aa: ASSPEFSFETQY

v_gene: TRBV7-9
CDR3aa: ASSLSWYEQF

v_gene: TRBV28
CDR3aa: ASRESGNEQF

v_gene: TRBV30
CDR3aa: AWSAGTFYEQY

v_gene: TRBV6-5
CDR3aa: ASSYSGDEQY

v_gene: TRBV7-2
CDR3aa: ASSLAGGTQETQY

v_gene: TRBV4-1
CDR3aa: ASSTTRGPRDTDTQY

v_gene: TRBV4-1
CDR3aa: ASSQDISLTLF

v_gene: TRBV5-1
CDR3aa: ASRELATSSYNEQF

v_gene: TRBV2
CDR3aa: ASRGQSNQPQH

v_gene: TRBV28
CDR3aa: ASHNGQGLYEQY

v_gene: TRBV6-5
CDR3aa: ASSSPGGGDYGYT

v_gene: TRBV9
CDR3aa: ASSVASQETQY

v_gene: TRBV2
CDR3aa: AGSQDTDTQY

v_gene: TRBV7-9
CDR3aa: ASSLLQVVATNEKLF

v_gene: TRBV5-5
CDR3aa: ASSLWGRAVAGELF

v_gene: TRBV10-1
CDR3aa: ASGHWGGHFFGMNTEAF

v_gene: TRBV6-5
CDR3aa: ASSPPGGYEQY

v_gene: TRBV10-3
CDR3aa: ASSYTSSGNNEQF

v_gene: TRBV29-1
CDR3aa: SVEVVAGNNEQF

v_gene: TRBV25-1
CDR3aa: ASSEGMGQGATEAF

v_gene: TRBV6-6
CDR3aa: ASVPDSSNQPQH

v_gene: TRBV2
CDR3aa: ASSPTGTDGYT

v_gene: TRBV5-1
CDR3aa: ASSLETGDTGELF

v_gene: TRBV29-1
CDR3aa: SVRIGGSSYNEQF

v_gene: TRBV19
CDR3aa: ASSTDRNQPQH

v_gene: TRBV25-1
CDR3aa: ASSESGTGKHSYEQY

v_gene: TRBV2
CDR3aa: ASIRAGRASYEQY

v_gene: TRBV4-2
CDR3aa: ASSQDPARRQETQY

v_gene: TRBV10-3
CDR3aa: AIRVGGSYNEQF

v_gene: TRBV5-4
CDR3aa: ASSLFTRGANTGELF

v_gene: TRBV5-1
CDR3aa: ASSLEYLGSSGNTIY

v_gene: TRBV15
CDR3aa: ATSPLGLADTYEQY

v_gene: TRBV2
CDR3aa: ASSEGTGVRVDGYT

v_gene: TRBV5-4
CDR3aa: ASSQSGAQETQY

v_gene: TRBV9
CDR3aa: ASSVGPNSYEQY

v_gene: TRBV7-2
CDR3aa: ASSLRVGLEQY

v_gene: TRBV7-2
CDR3aa: ASSFNWDLSSYEQY

v_gene: TRBV29-1
CDR3aa: SVEVTEKLF

v_gene: TRBV19
CDR3aa: ASSTPGPGGTETQY